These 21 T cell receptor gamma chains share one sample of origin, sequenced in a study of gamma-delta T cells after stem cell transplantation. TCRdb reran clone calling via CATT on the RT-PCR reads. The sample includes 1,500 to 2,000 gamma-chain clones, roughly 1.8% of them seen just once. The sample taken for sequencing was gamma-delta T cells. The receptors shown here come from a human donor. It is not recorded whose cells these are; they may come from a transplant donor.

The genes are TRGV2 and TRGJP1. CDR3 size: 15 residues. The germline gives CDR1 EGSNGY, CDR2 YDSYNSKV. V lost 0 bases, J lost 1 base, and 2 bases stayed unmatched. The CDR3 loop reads CATWDGRTTGWFKIF. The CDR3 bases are TGTGCCACCTGGGACGGGCGTACCACTGGTTGGTTCAAGATATTT.

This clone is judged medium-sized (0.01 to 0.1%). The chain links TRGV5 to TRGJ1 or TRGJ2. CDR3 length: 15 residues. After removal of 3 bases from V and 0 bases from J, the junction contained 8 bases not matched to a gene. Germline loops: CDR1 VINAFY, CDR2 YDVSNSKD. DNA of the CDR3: TGTGCCACCTGGGACCCACCGGTGAATTATTATAAGAAACTCTTT. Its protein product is CATWDPPVNYYKKLF.

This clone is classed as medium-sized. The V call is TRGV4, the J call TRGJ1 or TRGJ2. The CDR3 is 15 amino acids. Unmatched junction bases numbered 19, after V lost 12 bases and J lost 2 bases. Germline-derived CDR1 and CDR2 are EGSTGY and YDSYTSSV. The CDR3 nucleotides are TGTGCCCCAACCCAAGAGGTGAAATATTATTATAAGAAACTCTTT. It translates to CAPTQEVKYYYKKLF.

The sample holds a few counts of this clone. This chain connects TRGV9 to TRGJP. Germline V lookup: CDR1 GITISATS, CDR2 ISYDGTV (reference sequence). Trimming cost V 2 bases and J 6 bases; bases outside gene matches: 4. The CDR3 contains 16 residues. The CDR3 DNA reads TGTGCCTTGTGGGAGGCCTCAGAGTTGGGCAAAAAAATCAAGGTATTT. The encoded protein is CALWEASELGKKIKVF.

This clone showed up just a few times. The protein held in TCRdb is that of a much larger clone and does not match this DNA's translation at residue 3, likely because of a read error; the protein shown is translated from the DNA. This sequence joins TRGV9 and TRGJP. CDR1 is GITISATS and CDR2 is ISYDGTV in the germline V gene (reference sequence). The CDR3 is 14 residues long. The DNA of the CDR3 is TGTGCCATGTGGGAGGTGTTGGGCAAAAAAATCAAGGTATTT. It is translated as CAMWEVLGKKIKVF.

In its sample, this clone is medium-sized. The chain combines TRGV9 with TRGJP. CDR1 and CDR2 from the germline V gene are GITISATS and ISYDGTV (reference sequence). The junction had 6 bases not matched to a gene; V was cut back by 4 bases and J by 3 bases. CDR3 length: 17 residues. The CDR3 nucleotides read TGTGCCTTGTGGGACCGTCCGCAAGAGTTGGGCAAAAAAATCAAGGTATTT. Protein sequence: CALWDRPQELGKKIKVF.

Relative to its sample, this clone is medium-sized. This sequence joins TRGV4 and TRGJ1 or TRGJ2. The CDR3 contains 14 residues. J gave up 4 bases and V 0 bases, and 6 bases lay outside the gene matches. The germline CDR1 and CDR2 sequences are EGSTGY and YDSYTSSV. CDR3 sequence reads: CATWDGQYYYKKLF. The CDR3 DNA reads TGTGCCACCTGGGATGGGCAGTACTATTATAAGAAACTCTTT.

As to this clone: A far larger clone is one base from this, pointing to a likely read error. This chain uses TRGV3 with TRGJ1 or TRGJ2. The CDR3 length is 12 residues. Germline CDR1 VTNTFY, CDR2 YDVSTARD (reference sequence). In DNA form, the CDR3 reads TGTGCTACCTGGGACGTTGGTTATAAGAAACTCTTT. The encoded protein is CATWDVGYKKLF.

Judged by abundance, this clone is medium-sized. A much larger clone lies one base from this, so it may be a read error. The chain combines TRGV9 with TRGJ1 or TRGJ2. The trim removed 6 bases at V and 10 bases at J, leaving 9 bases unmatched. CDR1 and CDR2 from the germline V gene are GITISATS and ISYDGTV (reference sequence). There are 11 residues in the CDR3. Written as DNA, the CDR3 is TGTGCCTTGTGGACTGCGGTCAAGAAACTCTTT. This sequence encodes CALWTAVKKLF.

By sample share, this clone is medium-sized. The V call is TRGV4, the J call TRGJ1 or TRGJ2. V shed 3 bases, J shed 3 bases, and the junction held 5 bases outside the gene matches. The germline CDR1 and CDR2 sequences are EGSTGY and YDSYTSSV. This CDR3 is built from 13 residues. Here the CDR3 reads CATWDLGYYKKLF. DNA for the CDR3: TGTGCCACCTGGGATTTGGGTTATTATAAGAAACTCTTT.

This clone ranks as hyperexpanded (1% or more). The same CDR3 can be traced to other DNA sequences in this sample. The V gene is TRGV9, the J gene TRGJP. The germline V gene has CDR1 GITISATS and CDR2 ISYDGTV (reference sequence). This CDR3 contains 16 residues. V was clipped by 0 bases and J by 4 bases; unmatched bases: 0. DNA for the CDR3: TGTGCCTTGTGGGAGGTGCAAGAGTTGGGCAAAAAAATCAAGGTATTT. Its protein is CALWEVQELGKKIKVF.

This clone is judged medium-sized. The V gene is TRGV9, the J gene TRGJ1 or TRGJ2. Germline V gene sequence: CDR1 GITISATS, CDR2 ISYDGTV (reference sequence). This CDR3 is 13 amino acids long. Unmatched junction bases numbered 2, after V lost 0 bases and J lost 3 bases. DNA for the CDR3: TGTGCCTTGTGGGAGGTGTGTTATTATAAGAAACTCTTT. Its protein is CALWEVCYYKKLF.

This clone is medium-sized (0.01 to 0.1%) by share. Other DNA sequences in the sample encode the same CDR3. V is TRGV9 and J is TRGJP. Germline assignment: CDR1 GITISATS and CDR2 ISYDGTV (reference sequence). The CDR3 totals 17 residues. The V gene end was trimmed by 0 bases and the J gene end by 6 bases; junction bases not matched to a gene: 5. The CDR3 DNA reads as TGTGCCTTGTGGGAGGTGCTGGGAGAGTTGGGCAAAAAAATCAAGGTATTT. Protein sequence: CALWEVLGELGKKIKVF.

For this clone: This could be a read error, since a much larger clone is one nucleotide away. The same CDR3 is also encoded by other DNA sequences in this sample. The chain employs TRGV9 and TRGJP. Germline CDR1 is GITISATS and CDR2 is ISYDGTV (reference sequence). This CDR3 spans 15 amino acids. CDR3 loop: CALWDIELGKKIKVF. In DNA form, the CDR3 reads TGTGCCCTGTGGGATATAGAGTTGGGCAAAAAAATCAAGGTATTT.

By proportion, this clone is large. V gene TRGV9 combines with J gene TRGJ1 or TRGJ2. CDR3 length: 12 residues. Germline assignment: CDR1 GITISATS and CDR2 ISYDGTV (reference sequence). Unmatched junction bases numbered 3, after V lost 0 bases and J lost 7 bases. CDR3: CALWEVPYKKLF. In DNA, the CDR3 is TGTGCCTTGTGGGAGGTGCCGTATAAGAAACTCTTT.

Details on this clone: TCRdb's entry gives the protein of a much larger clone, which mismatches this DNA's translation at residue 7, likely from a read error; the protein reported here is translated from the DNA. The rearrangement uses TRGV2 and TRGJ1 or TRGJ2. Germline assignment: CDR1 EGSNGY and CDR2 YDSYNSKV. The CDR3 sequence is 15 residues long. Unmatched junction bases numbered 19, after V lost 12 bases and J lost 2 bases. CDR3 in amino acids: CAPTQEAKYYYKKLF. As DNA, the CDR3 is TGTGCCCCAACCCAAGAGGCGAAATATTATTATAAGAAACTCTTT.

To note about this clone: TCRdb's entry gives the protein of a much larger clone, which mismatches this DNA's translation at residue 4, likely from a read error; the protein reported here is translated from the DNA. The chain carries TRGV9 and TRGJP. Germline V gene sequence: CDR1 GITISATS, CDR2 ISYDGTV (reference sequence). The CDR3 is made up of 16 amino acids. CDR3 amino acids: CALREEIGLGKKIKVF. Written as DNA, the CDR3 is TGTGCCTTGCGGGAGGAGATCGGGTTGGGCAAAAAAATCAAGGTATTT.

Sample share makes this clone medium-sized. The CDR3: CALWEVLGMSELGKKIKVF. CDR3 DNA sequence: TGTGCCTTGTGGGAGGTGCTTGGGATGTCGGAGTTGGGCAAAAAAATCAAGGTATTT. This chain uses TRGV9 with TRGJP. This CDR3 contains 19 residues. The germline gives CDR1 GITISATS, CDR2 ISYDGTV (reference sequence). V gave up 0 bases and J gave up 7 bases; unmatched junction bases: 12.

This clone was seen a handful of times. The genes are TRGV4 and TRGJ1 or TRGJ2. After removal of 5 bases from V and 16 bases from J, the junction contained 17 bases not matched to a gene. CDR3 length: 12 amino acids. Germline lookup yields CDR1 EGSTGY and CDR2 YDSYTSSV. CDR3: CATWGEYYKELF. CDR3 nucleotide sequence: TGTGCCACCTGGGGGGAGTATTATAAGGAGCTCTTT.

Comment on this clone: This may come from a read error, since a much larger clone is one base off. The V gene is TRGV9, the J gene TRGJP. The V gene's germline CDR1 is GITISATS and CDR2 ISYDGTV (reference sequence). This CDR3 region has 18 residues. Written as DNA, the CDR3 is TGTGCCTTGTGGGAGGTGCAGGTTGGAGAGTTGGGCAAAAAAATCACGGTATTT. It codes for CALWEVQVGELGKKITVF.

CDR3 loop: CALWDRRELGKKIKVF. In DNA form, the CDR3 reads TGTGCCTTGTGGGACCGCAGGGAGTTGGGCAAAAAAATCAAGGTATTT. V gene TRGV9 combines with J gene TRGJP. The CDR3 sequence is 16 residues long. Trimming cost V 4 bases and J 7 bases; bases outside gene matches: 7. Germline V gene sequence: CDR1 GITISATS, CDR2 ISYDGTV (reference sequence).